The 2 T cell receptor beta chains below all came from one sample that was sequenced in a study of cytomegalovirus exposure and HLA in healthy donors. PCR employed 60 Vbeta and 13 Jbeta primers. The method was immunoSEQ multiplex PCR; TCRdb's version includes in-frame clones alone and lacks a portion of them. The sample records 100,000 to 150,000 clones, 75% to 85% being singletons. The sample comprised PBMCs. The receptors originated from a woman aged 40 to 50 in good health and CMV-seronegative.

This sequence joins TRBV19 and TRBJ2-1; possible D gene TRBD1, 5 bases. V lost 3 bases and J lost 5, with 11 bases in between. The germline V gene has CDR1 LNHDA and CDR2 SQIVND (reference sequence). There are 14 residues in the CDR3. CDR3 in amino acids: CASSMIRENNEQFF. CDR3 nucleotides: TGTGCCAGTAGTATGATCAGGGAAAACAATGAGCAGTTCTTC.

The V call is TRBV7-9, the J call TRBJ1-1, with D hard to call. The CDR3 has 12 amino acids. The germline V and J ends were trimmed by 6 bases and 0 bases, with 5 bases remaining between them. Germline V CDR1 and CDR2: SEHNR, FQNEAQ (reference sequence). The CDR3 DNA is TGTGCCAGCAGTCGTATGAACACTGAAGCTTTCTTT. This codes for CASSRMNTEAFF.